Listed below are T cell receptor beta chains from one sample, sequenced in a study of blood T cell repertoires in COVID-19. Only in-frame clones appear in the TCRdb table, and some are missing; sequencing was by immunoSEQ multiplex PCR. The sample carries more than 75,000 clones, roughly 87% recorded once. The source material was peripheral blood. These TCRs come from a man aged 45-60 years with acute or convalescent COVID-19. The CDR3 runs from the conserved cysteine through the conserved F or W. D genes are given only for firm matches. Size is stated for part of the rows, as once, few or many counts, or as a class when the clone is expanded.

V gene,J gene,clone size,D gene,CDR3 protein,CDR3 DNA
TRBV20-1,TRBJ1-1,NA,TRBD1,CSAGQGPEAFF,TGCAGTGCTGGACAGGGCCCTGAAGCTTTCTTT
TRBV7-2,TRBJ1-4,NA,NA,CASSLVRGGDQKLFF,TGTGCCAGCAGCTTAGTCCGGGGAGGGGATCAAAAACTGTTTTTT
TRBV9,TRBJ2-1,NA,NA,CASSPFSGTQSDNEQFF,TGTGCCAGCAGCCCTTTCTCCGGGACTCAGTCGGACAATGAGCAGTTCTTC
TRBV5-1,TRBJ1-3,NA,TRBD1,CASSRTGVSGNTIYF,TGCGCCAGCAGCCGGACAGGGGTCTCTGGAAACACCATATATTTT
TRBV5-4,TRBJ1-2,NA,TRBD1,CASSYRDRVQGYTF,TGTGCCAGCAGCTACCGGGACAGGGTGCAAGGCTACACCTTC
TRBV5-1,TRBJ1-1,NA,NA,CASSLSGLRSSEAFF,TGCGCCAGCAGCTTGTCGGGACTTCGTTCGTCAGAAGCTTTCTTT
TRBV13,TRBJ2-3,once,NA,CASSSGYSTDTQYF,TGTGCCAGCAGCTCAGGGTATAGCACAGATACGCAGTATTTT
TRBV6-6,TRBJ1-5,NA,TRBD1,CASSYPGQLNQPQHF,TGTGCCAGCAGTTACCCGGGACAGCTCAATCAGCCCCAGCATTTT
TRBV7-9,TRBJ1-3,NA,NA,CASSLIDTIYF,TGTGCCAGCAGCTTAATAGACACCATATATTTT
TRBV4-1,TRBJ1-3,NA,TRBD1,CASSQGQGGNTIYF,TGCGCCAGCAGCCAGGGACAGGGGGGAAACACCATATATTTT
TRBV12-3/TRBV12-4,TRBJ1-2,NA,TRBD1,CASRGTGDGYTF,TGTGCCAGCAGAGGGACAGGGGATGGCTACACCTTC
TRBV5-8,TRBJ1-5,once,NA,CASSSFYTDRNEQSQHF,TGTGCCAGCAGCAGCTTTTATACGGACAGAAATGAGCAGTCCCAGCATTTT
TRBV7-9,TRBJ1-2,NA,NA,CASSFRENGYTF,TGTGCCAGCAGCTTTCGGGAGAATGGCTACACCTTC
TRBV6-5,TRBJ1-4,NA,TRBD1,CASSYSTGGGQKLFF,TGTGCCAGCAGTTACTCGACAGGGGGAGGACAAAAACTGTTTTTT
TRBV5-1,TRBJ1-6,NA,TRBD1,CASSFSGTGGLLHF,TGCGCCAGCAGCTTCTCCGGGACAGGGGGTCTCCTCCACTTT
TRBV5-8,TRBJ1-5,once,TRBD1,CASSDNDRVKRNQPQHF,TGTGCCAGCAGCGATAATGACAGGGTAAAACGCAATCAGCCCCAGCATTTT
TRBV27,TRBJ2-1,NA,TRBD2,CASRTSWREQFF,TGTGCCAGCAGGACTAGCTGGCGGGAGCAGTTCTTC
TRBV6-1,TRBJ1-1,NA,NA,CASSEGGRRMAEAFF,TGTGCCAGCAGTGAAGGAGGAAGGAGAATGGCTGAAGCTTTCTTT
TRBV11-2,TRBJ1-5,once,NA,CASSLGPGSNQPQHF,TGTGCCAGCAGCTTAGGTCCAGGTAGCAATCAGCCCCAGCATTTT
TRBV24-1,TRBJ1-4,NA,NA,CATSSGADSWGEKLFF,TGTGCCACCAGTTCCGGGGCGGACAGTTGGGGAGAAAAACTGTTTTTT
TRBV19,TRBJ1-2,NA,TRBD1,CASSRLGTGGYGYTF,TGTGCCAGTAGTCGTCTTGGGACAGGGGGCTATGGCTACACCTTC
TRBV19,TRBJ1-5,NA,NA,CASSIAARSGGNQPQHF,TGTGCCAGTAGTATAGCCGCTCGAAGCGGGGGCAATCAGCCCCAGCATTTT
TRBV7-9,TRBJ2-2,NA,NA,CASSLVGANTGELFF,TGTGCCAGCAGCTTAGTAGGGGCGAACACCGGGGAGCTGTTTTTT
TRBV3-1/TRBV3-2,TRBJ1-6,few,TRBD1,CASSRGTGNSPLHF,TGTGCCAGCAGCCGCGGGACAGGGAATTCACCCCTCCACTTT
TRBV6-2/TRBV6-3,TRBJ2-5,NA,NA,CASSHTTLSQETQYF,TGTGCCAGCAGCCACACGACTCTCTCTCAAGAGACCCAGTACTTC
TRBV4-2,TRBJ2-4,NA,TRBD1,CASSPTGTGPRDIQYF,TGTGCCAGCAGCCCTACCGGGACAGGGCCGAGGGACATTCAGTACTTC
TRBV11-2,TRBJ2-3,once,TRBD2,CASSLTRGGRADTQYF,TGTGCCAGCAGCCTTACCCGGGGGGGGCGGGCAGATACGCAGTATTTT